The present TCR beta chain was sequenced within a study of T cell repertoires in cytomegalovirus infection. As concerns this clonotype: Antigen unknown.

TCRdb processed the reads anew with MiXCR; each CDR3 protein has one entry. The table has approximately 770,000 distinct CDR3 sequences, 29% seen once. Trimming pared 0 bases from V and 5 bases from J, leaving 17 bases between. CDR3 length: 17 residues. The V gene's germline CDR1 is SGHRS and CDR2 YFSETQ. V and J are TRBV5-1 and TRBJ1-4; D ambiguous. This TCR was sampled from a human donor in good health (CMV status not recorded). Some clones in this sample may be carry-over from other donors' samples. Sequencing was performed on cultured CD8+ T cells from PBMCs, taken from culture after CMV antigen stimulation. This chain's CDR3 is CASSLADPRRDNEKLFF. The CDR3 DNA sequence: TGCGCCAGCAGCTTGGCGGATCCACGGAGAGACAATGAAAAACTGTTTTTT. Together with reference TRBV5-1 and TRBJ1-4, the CDR3 gives the full variable domain: KAGVTQTPRYLIKTRGQQVTLSCSPISGHRSVSWYQQTPGQGLQFLFEYFSETQRNKGNFPGRFSGRQFSNSRSEMNVSTLELGDSALYLCASSLADPRRDNEKLFFGSGTQLSVL.